Sequencing of this T cell receptor (beta chain) was carried out in a study of T cell responses to AZD1222 COVID-19 vaccine. Study results and caveats: Clonal diversity may have been underestimated in mostly white British donors. Only a handful of individuals given AZD1222 were seropositive at baseline. Close to half of spike-specific TCRs reportedly recognize unmutated variant regions.

TCRdb keeps only in-frame clones here, not all; method: immunoSEQ multiplex PCR. The data show approximately 150,000 clones, about 91% seen once. Notes on this clone: Its specificity is unknown.

This specimen was peripheral blood, taken on day 0 of AZD1222 vaccination. This TCR derives from an adult in good health.

In DNA, the CDR3 is TGCGCCAGCAGCAATCAGGTCGGCAGCCCCTACGAGCAGTACTTC. Its protein product is CASSNQVGSPYEQYF. The chain carries TRBV5-1 and TRBJ2-7, with D unresolved. V lost 4 bases and J 2 bases, leaving 16 bases between the germline ends. The V gene's germline CDR1 is SGHRS and CDR2 YFSETQ. The CDR3 is 15 residues long.